These 27 T cell receptor beta chains originate from one sample sequenced in a study of early T cells in non-severe SARS-CoV-2 infection. TCRdb called the 5' RACE reads again in MiXCR, with one record for every CDR3 protein. The table shows 35,000 to 40,000 distinct CDR3 sequences, with approximately 5.3% occurring only once. The sequenced sample consisted of whole blood. All receptors come from an adult who was a healthcare worker with PCR-confirmed SARS-CoV-2 infection or an uninfected control (not recorded which).

In this sample, this clonotype turned up many times. The chain combines TRBV4-1 with TRBJ2-1, with 10 positions matching TRBD1. The CDR3 contains 16 residues. Per germline, CDR1 MGHRA and CDR2 YSYEKL. V was pared by 2 bases and J by 4 bases, with 5 bases of the junction left unmatched. CDR3 loop: CASSQPWDRGYNEQFF. CDR3 nucleotide sequence: TGCGCCAGCAGCCAACCCTGGGACAGGGGATACAATGAGCAGTTCTTC.

In its sample, this clonotype was seen many times. The J gene is TRBJ2-2, the V gene TRBV7-9; D might be TRBD1 (7 bases). This CDR3 comprises 17 residues. V was clipped by 2 bases and J by 3 bases, with 16 bases between them. Germline V gives CDR1 SEHNR, CDR2 FQNEAQ (reference sequence). This CDR3 is CASSLSSQGDYTGELFF. The CDR3 coding sequence is TGTGCCAGCAGCTTATCCAGCCAGGGGGACTACACCGGGGAGCTGTTTTTT.

This clonotype was recorded at least ten times. The chain is built from TRBV12-3 or TRBV12-4 and TRBJ1-3, with D hard to call. The V and J ends lost 2 bases and 0 bases respectively, with 8 bases between them. The CDR3 contains 15 residues. CDR3 amino acids: CASSLPTDSGNTIYF. CDR3 nucleotides: TGTGCCAGCAGTTTACCGACGGACTCTGGAAACACCATATATTTT.

This clonotype was counted at least ten times. This chain links TRBV6-1 with TRBJ1-1; D might be TRBD1 (5 bases). CDR1 is MNHNS and CDR2 is SASEGT in the germline V gene. Trimming took off 3 bases at V and 1 base at J, with 9 bases between the two ends. The length of the CDR3 is 14 residues. The CDR3 DNA is TGTGCCAGCAGTGAGGGGCAGGCGAACACTGAAGCTTTCTTT. It yields the protein CASSEGQANTEAFF.

This clonotype was observed at least ten times. The rearrangement uses TRBV10-3 and TRBJ2-1; 12 bases agree with TRBD2. This CDR3 region has 17 residues. V lost 10 bases and J lost 3; bases outside the gene matches: 13. CDR1 and CDR2 from the germline V gene are ENHRY and SYGVKD. The CDR3 loop reads CATQLTSGRGLYNEQFF. CDR3 nucleotides: TGTGCCACCCAGTTGACTAGCGGGAGAGGCCTCTACAATGAGCAGTTCTTC.

This clonotype was seen many times. The rearrangement links TRBV29-1 to TRBJ2-7; D perhaps matches TRBD1 (6 bases). The CDR3 has 15 residues. With 5 bases removed from V and 0 bases from J, the gap between germline ends came to 17 bases. In germline, CDR1 is SQVTM, CDR2 ANQGSEA. DNA of the CDR3: TGCAGCGTTCTCAAGCTGACAGGTACCTCCTACGAGCAGTACTTC. This gives the protein CSVLKLTGTSYEQYF.

The CDR3 DNA reads TGTGCCAGCAGCTTAGGTTCCAACACAGATACGCAGTATTTT. Translated: CASSLGSNTDTQYF. V is TRBV7-2 and J is TRBJ2-3; D is uncertain. The length of the CDR3 is 14 residues. CDR1 SGHTA and CDR2 FQGNSA come from the germline V gene. Trimming left V 1 base short and J 2 bases short, with 7 bases between.

This clonotype was observed at least ten times. The chain couples TRBV7-2 to TRBJ2-1; D is unresolved. V was cut by 3 bases and J by 4 bases, with 10 bases left in between. The CDR3 is 14 residues long. Germline V CDR1 and CDR2: SGHTA, FQGNSA. This chain's CDR3 is CASSFDPLYNEQFF. The CDR3 bases are TGTGCCAGCAGCTTCGATCCCCTTTACAATGAGCAGTTCTTC. Looking up the rest from reference TRBV7-2 and TRBJ2-1 gives the full variable domain: GAGVSQSPSNKVTEKGKDVELRCDPISGHTALYWYRQSLGQGLEFLIYFQGNSAPDKSGLPSDRFSAERTGGSVSTLTIQRTQQEDSAVYLCASSFDPLYNEQFFGPGTRLTVL.

The table lists this clonotype with many counts. The V call is TRBV29-1, the J call TRBJ1-1; D not resolved. Between the trimmed V and J ends, which lost 3 bases and 2 bases, there was a span of 10 bases. Germline V gives CDR1 SQVTM, CDR2 ANQGSEA. The CDR3 runs 13 residues. CDR3 loop: CSVDGVSNTEAFF. The CDR3 nucleotides read TGCAGCGTTGACGGCGTTAGTAACACTGAAGCTTTCTTT.

This chain joins TRBV28 and TRBJ1-1; D gene uncertain. Germline loops: CDR1 MDHEN, CDR2 SYDVKM. Trimming stripped 1 base from V and 3 bases from J, with 9 bases between. The CDR3 contains 14 residues. CDR3 sequence reads: CASSLLGKDTEAFF. The CDR3 coding sequence is TGTGCCAGCAGTTTATTGGGAAAGGACACTGAAGCTTTCTTT.

V usage is TRBV2 and J usage is TRBJ2-3; D perhaps matches TRBD2 (6 bases). This CDR3 spans 15 amino acids. The V gene's germline CDR1 is SNHLY and CDR2 FYNNEI. V was pared by 6 bases and J by 2 bases, with 15 bases between. The chain's CDR3 is CASSSAPGVTDTQYF. For the CDR3, the DNA is TGTGCCAGCAGCAGCGCCCCGGGGGTCACAGATACGCAGTATTTT.

This clonotype was detected many times. The CDR3 DNA sequence: TGCAGTGCTAGAGACTATCTCGCGATGAATGAGCAGTTCTTC. It yields the protein CSARDYLAMNEQFF. The chain uses TRBV20-1 and TRBJ2-1; D uncertain. The length of the CDR3 is 14 residues. Germline V gives CDR1 DFQATT, CDR2 SNEGSKA (reference sequence). The V gene lost 0 bases and the J gene lost 7 bases, with 13 bases spanning the gap.

Comments on this clonotype: Without the conserved terminal phenylalanine or tryptophan, this CDR3 likely stems from a read error. This chain links TRBV12-3 or TRBV12-4 with TRBJ2-7; no reliable D call. V dropped 4 bases and J dropped 7 bases, with 8 bases sitting between them. The CDR3 extends over 11 amino acids. This chain's CDR3 is CASSSRREQYS. CDR3 nucleotide sequence: TGTGCCAGCAGTTCCCGTCGTGAGCAGTACTCC.

In this sample, this clonotype turned up many times. This chain joins TRBV20-1 and TRBJ2-1; 15 bases match TRBD2. CDR3 length equals 13 residues. The germline gives CDR1 DFQATT, CDR2 SNEGSKA (reference sequence). CDR3 bases: TGCAGCGGACTAGCGGGAGGGCCGAATGAGCAGTTCTTC. Its translation is CSGLAGGPNEQFF.

Many counts were recorded for this clonotype. The chain couples TRBV5-5 to TRBJ2-7; D gene uncertain. The V end was cut by 0 bases, the J end by 3 bases, with 10 bases between. The CDR3 has 14 amino acids. CDR1 is SGHKS, CDR2 YYEKEE, per germline (reference sequence). CDR3 protein: CASSLGSTHYEQYF. CDR3 in DNA: TGTGCCAGCAGCTTGGGCAGCACCCACTACGAGCAGTACTTC.

This clonotype was observed a few times. This chain uses TRBV12-3 or TRBV12-4 with TRBJ1-1; no clear D gene. The CDR3 runs 12 residues. Trimming took 4 bases from V and 1 from J, leaving 4 bases between them. DNA of the CDR3: TGTGCCAGCAGTTACGGGAACACTGAAGCTTTCTTT. It translates to CASSYGNTEAFF.

This clonotype occurred many times. The V and J genes are TRBV10-1 and TRBJ1-3; D remains ambiguous. Germline V CDR1 and CDR2: WNHNN, SYGVQD (reference sequence). V lost 0 bases to trimming and J lost 7 bases, with 10 bases between them. The CDR3 has 14 residues. The CDR3 bases are TGCGCCAGCAGTGAGTCGTCCGCGTCCAACACCATATATTTT. Translated: CASSESSASNTIYF.

Many counts were recorded for this clonotype. V gene TRBV29-1 combines with J gene TRBJ2-6; 10 bases map to TRBD1. This CDR3 contains 19 residues. The germline CDR1 and CDR2 sequences are SQVTM and ANQGSEA. The V gene end was trimmed by 4 bases and the J gene end by 1 base; junction bases not matched to a gene: 13. The chain's CDR3 is CSVVGAEGQGYSGANVLTF. DNA for the CDR3: TGCAGCGTTGTGGGCGCCGAGGGACAGGGGTATTCTGGGGCCAACGTCCTGACTTTC. Supplemented by reference TRBV29-1 and TRBJ2-6, the full variable domain reads SAVISQKPSRDICQRGTSLTIQCQVDSQVTMMFWYRQQPGQSLTLIATANQGSEATYESGFVIDKFPISRPNLTFSTLTVSNMSPEDSSIYLCSVVGAEGQGYSGANVLTFGAGSRLTVL.

This clonotype has at least ten counts. The V call is TRBV28, the J call TRBJ2-7; D uncertain. Germline CDR1 MDHEN, CDR2 SYDVKM. The CDR3 contains 12 residues. Trimming shortened V by 6 bases and J by 5 bases, and 11 bases separated the two germline ends. CDR3 sequence (DNA): TGTGCCAGCAGACAGAGCACCCACGAGCAGTACTTC. Its translation is CASRQSTHEQYF.

This clonotype has more than one count but fewer than ten. The chain employs TRBV12-3 or TRBV12-4 and TRBJ1-2; tentative D call: TRBD1 (5 bases). This CDR3 has 13 residues. Trimming left V 5 bases short and J 4 bases short, with 11 bases between. CDR3 nucleotides: TGTGCCAGCAGTGGGCAGGGTAGCTATGGCTACACCTTC. Translated: CASSGQGSYGYTF.

In its sample, this clonotype was seen many times. The chain recombines TRBV9 with TRBJ2-7, with 8 bases that match TRBD2. Germline loops: CDR1 SGDLS, CDR2 YYNGEE. CDR3 length: 15 residues. With 5 bases clipped from V and 0 bases from J, the junction kept 7 bases outside the gene matches. The CDR3 nucleotides are TGTGCCAGCAGTTTTCTAGCGGGCCCCTCCTACGAGCAGTACTTC. It codes for CASSFLAGPSYEQYF.

This clonotype was detected ten times or more. The chain employs TRBV19 and TRBJ2-1; 8 bases map to TRBD1. V gave up 3 bases and J gave up 7 bases; unmatched junction bases: 5. The CDR3 totals 14 residues. CDR1 is LNHDA, CDR2 SQIVND, per germline (reference sequence). The CDR3 region has the DNA TGTGCCAGTAGTATCCAGGGGGCTTGGAATGAGCAGTTCTTC. Translating gives CASSIQGAWNEQFF.

This clonotype was observed many times. The rearrangement links TRBV10-3 to TRBJ2-6; the match to TRBD1 covers 8 bases. The V gene end was trimmed by 3 bases and the J gene end by 1 base; junction bases not matched to a gene: 5. The CDR3 runs to 17 residues. Germline-derived CDR1 and CDR2 are ENHRY and SYGVKD. The CDR3 nucleotides are TGTGCCATCAGTGACGCGACAGGGGCATCTGGGGCCAACGTCCTGACTTTC. It translates to CAISDATGASGANVLTF.

This clonotype was detected ten times or more. The genes are TRBV28 and TRBJ1-2, with D unresolved. V lost 5 bases and J lost 1, with 14 bases in between. The CDR3 runs 15 residues. Germline V gene lookup returns CDR1 MDHEN and CDR2 SYDVKM. The CDR3 nucleotides read TGTGCCAGCAGTCCCATAGGGTTGGGTAACTATGGCTACACCTTC. Its protein product is CASSPIGLGNYGYTF.

The table lists this clonotype with many counts. V usage is TRBV18 and J usage is TRBJ1-1, with a weak D call TRBD1 (6 bases). This CDR3 has 14 residues. Germline CDR1 KGHSH, CDR2 LQKENI. Trimming took off 2 bases at V and 1 base at J, with 8 bases between the two ends. The CDR3 loop is CASSPEQGNTEAFF. Here the CDR3 DNA reads TGTGCCAGCTCACCAGAACAGGGGAACACTGAAGCTTTCTTT.

This clonotype was recorded at least ten times. This chain's CDR3 is CASRFTDTGELFF. DNA of the CDR3: TGTGCAAGTCGCTTTACAGACACCGGGGAGCTGTTTTTT. The V call is TRBV12-2, the J call TRBJ2-2. TRBV12-2 is annotated as a pseudogene. The CDR3 is 13 amino acids.

In its sample, this clonotype was seen many times. The CDR3 region has the DNA TGTGCCAGCACGACTCGGGACCAAAGACAAGAGACCCAGTACTTC. As protein: CASTTRDQRQETQYF. The chain has TRBV28 and TRBJ2-5, with D perhaps TRBD1 or TRBD2 (5 bases each). In germline, CDR1 is MDHEN, CDR2 SYDVKM. This CDR3 region has 15 residues. V lost 7 bases and J lost 2, with 17 bases in between.